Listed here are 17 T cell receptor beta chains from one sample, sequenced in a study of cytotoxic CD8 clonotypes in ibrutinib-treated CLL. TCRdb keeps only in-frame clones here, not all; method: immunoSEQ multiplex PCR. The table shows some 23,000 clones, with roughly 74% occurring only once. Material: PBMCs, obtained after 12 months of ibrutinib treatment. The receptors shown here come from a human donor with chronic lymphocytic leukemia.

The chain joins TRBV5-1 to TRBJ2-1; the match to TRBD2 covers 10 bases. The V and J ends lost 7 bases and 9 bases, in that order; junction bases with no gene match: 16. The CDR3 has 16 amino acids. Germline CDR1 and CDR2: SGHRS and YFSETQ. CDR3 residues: CASAQGPSGGGGEQFF. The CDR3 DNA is TGCGCCAGCGCCCAGGGCCCTAGCGGGGGCGGGGGTGAGCAGTTCTTC. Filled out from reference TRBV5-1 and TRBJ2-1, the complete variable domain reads KAGVTQTPRYLIKTRGQQVTLSCSPISGHRSVSWYQQTPGQGLQFLFEYFSETQRNKGNFPGRFSGRQFSNSRSEMNVSTLELGDSALYLCASAQGPSGGGGEQFFGPGTRLTVL.

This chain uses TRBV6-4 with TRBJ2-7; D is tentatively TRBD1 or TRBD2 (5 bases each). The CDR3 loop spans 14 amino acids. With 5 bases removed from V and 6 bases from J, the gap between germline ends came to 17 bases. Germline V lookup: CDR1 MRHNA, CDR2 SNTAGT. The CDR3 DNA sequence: TGTGCCAGCAGTCCCTGGACCGGGGCTCTCGAGCAGTACTTC. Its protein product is CASSPWTGALEQYF.

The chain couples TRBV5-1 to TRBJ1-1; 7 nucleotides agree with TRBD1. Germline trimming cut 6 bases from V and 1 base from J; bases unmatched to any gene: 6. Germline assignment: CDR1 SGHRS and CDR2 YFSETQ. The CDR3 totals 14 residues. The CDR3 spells CASNRGTENTEAFF. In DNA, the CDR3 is TGCGCCAGCAACCGGGGGACAGAGAACACTGAAGCTTTCTTT.

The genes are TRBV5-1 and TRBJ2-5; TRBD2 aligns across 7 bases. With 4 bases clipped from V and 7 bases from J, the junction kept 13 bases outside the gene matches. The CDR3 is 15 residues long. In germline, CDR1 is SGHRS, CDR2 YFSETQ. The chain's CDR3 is CASSQAGDGSGTQYF. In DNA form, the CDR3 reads TGCGCCAGCAGCCAGGCGGGGGATGGGTCTGGGACCCAGTACTTC.

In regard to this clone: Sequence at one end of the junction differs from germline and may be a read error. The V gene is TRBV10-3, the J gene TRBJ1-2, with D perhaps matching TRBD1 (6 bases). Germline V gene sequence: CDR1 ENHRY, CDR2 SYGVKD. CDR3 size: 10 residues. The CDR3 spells CAITYRDNQF. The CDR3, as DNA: TGTGCCATCACCTACCGGGACAACCAATTC.

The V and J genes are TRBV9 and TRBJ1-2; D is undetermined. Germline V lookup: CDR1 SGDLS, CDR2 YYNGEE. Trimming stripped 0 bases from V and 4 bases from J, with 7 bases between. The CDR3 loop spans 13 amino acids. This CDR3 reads CASSVDSAYGYTF. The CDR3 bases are TGTGCCAGCAGCGTAGACAGCGCCTATGGCTACACCTTC.

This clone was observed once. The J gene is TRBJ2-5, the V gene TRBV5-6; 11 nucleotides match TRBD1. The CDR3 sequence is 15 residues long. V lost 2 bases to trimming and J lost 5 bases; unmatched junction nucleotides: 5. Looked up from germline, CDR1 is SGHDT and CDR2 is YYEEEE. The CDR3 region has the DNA TGTGCCAGCAGCTTCCGGACAGGGGGCGCGGAGACCCAGTACTTC. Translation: CASSFRTGGAETQYF.

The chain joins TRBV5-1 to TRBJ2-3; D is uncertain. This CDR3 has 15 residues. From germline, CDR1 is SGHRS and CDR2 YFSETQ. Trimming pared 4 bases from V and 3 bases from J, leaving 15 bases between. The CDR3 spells CASSGAFGLTDTQYF. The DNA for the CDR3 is TGCGCCAGCAGCGGCGCCTTCGGCCTGACAGATACGCAGTATTTT.

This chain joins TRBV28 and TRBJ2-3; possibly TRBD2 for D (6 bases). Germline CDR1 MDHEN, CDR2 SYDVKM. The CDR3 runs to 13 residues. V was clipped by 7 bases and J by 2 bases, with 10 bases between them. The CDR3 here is CASNGGDTDTQYF. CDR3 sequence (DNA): TGTGCCAGCAATGGAGGGGACACAGATACGCAGTATTTT.

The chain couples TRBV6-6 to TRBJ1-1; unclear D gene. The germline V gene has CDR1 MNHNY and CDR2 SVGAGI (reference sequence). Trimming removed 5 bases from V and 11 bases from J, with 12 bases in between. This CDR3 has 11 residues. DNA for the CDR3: TGTGCCAGCAGTCCCGTTTCTGGGGCTTTCTTT. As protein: CASSPVSGAFF.

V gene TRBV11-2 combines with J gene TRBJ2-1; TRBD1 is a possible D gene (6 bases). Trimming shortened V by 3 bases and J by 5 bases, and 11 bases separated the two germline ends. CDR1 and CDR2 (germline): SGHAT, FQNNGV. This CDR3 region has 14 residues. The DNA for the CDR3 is TGTGCCAGCAGCTTTGGGACACGTAACAATGAGCAGTTCTTC. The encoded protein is CASSFGTRNNEQFF.

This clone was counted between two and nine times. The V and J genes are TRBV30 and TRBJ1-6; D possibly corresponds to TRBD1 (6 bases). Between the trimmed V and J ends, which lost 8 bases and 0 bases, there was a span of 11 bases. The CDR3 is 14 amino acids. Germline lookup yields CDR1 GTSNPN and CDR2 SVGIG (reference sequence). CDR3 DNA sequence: TGTGCCAGTGGACAGAGCTCCTATAATTCACCCCTCCACTTT. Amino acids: CASGQSSYNSPLHF.

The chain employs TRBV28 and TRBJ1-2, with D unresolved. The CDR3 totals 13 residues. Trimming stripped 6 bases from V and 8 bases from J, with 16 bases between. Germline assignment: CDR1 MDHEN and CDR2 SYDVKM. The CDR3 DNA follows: TGTGCCAGCAGACCGGGGTCAGGTCGAGGCTACACCTTC. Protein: CASRPGSGRGYTF.

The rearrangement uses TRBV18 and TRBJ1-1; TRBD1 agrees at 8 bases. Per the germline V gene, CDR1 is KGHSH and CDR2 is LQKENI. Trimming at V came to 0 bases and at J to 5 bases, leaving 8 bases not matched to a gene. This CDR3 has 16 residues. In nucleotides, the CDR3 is TGTGCCAGCTCACCACCGTCTCAGGGGGCGGGAACTGAAGCTTTCTTT. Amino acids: CASSPPSQGAGTEAFF.

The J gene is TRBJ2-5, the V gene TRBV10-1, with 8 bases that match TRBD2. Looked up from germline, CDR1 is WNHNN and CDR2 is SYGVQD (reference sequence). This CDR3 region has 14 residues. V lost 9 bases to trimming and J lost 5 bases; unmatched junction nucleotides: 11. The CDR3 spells CASPPGLDMETQYF. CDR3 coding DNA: TGCGCCAGTCCTCCGGGACTAGATATGGAGACCCAGTACTTC.

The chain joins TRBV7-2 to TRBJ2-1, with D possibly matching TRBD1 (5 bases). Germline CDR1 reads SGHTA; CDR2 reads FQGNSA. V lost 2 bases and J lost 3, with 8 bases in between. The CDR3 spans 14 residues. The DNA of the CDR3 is TGTGCCAGCAGCTTACAGGGCTTCTACAATGAGCAGTTCTTC. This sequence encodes CASSLQGFYNEQFF.

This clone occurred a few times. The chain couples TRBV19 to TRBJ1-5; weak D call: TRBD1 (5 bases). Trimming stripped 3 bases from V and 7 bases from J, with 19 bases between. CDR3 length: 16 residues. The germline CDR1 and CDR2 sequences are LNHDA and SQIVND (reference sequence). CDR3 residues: CASSIGQMGQTQPQHF. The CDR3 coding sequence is TGTGCCAGTAGTATCGGACAAATGGGCCAAACGCAGCCCCAGCATTTT. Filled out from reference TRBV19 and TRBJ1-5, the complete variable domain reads DGGITQSPKYLFRKEGQNVTLSCEQNLNHDAMYWYRQDPGQGLRLIYYSQIVNDFQKGDIAEGYSVSREKKESFPLTVTSAQKNPTAFYLCASSIGQMGQTQPQHFGDGTRLSIL.